This T cell receptor beta chain appears in the sequencing data of a study of control samples from healthy donors and cancer patients (dated by TCRdb to about 2020). The library was generated by the immunoSEQ multiplex PCR assay. TCRdb limited this immuneACCESS table to in-frame rearrangements with V and J called. A share of clones is missing; checked studies link under half to unresolved V genes, and the rest is unexplained. This sample comprises approximately 150,000 clones, 91% of them detected only once. 3% to 4% of the sample lies in the top ten. Reading from cysteine to phenylalanine, the CDR3 counts 13 amino acids. Only the CDR3 DNA is retained, 39 bases long and in frame from the first base. The germline V gene supplies CDR1 SGHRS and CDR2 YFSETQ. The junction carries 6 bases between V and J, which are trimmed by 4 bases and 0 bases respectively. Points on this clone: This clone's antigen is unknown. Base-call qualities are not available, and no considerably larger clone is one nucleotide away.

The TCR comes from a man aged 25 to 40 in good health. The sequenced sample was blood. The sequence joins TRBV5-1 to TRBJ2-3; 5 matching bases give a weak D call of TRBD2. The CDR3 region: CASSRGSTDTQYF. The nucleotide sequence reads TGCGCCAGCAGCCGGGGAAGCACAGATACGCAGTATTTT.